This record covers a single T cell receptor beta chain. Its antigen is as yet unknown. Germline lookup yields CDR1 MGHRA and CDR2 YSYEKL. Trimming removed 4 bases from V and 0 bases from J, with 7 bases in between. The CDR3 has 13 amino acids. The sample belongs to a study of Ad26.COV2.S vaccination and SARS-CoV-2 variants. Study context: As a participant in COV1001, the donor was in the Ad26.COV2.S trial arm. The study gave Ad26.COV2.S intramuscularly, once or twice 56 days apart.

Study-wide results and limits: People who got the vaccine had more spike-specific TCR breadth than people who got placebo. Following vaccination, spike-specific CD8+ and CD4+ T cell responses reportedly exhibited substantial breadth.

Treatment denoted: 15 to 20 received Ad26.COV2.S at low or high dose, single or two shots; about five received placebo; per-sample allocation not given. Day 63 following the first vaccine or placebo injection was when the samples were taken. Clones were sequenced by immunoSEQ multiplex PCR, and TCRdb holds only the in-frame ones, with some missing. The sample has 430,000 or so clones, roughly nine tenths seen once. This chain joins TRBV4-1 and TRBJ2-7; D remains ambiguous. The receptor comes from a person between 18 and 59 years old who received the Ad26.COV2.S COVID-19 vaccine or a placebo. This sample comprised peripheral blood, obtained in a trial of Ad26.COV2.S vaccine versus placebo. The CDR3 loop is CASSLRVSYEQYV. The CDR3 nucleotides are TGCGCCAGCAGCCTCCGGGTCTCCTACGAGCAGTACGTC.